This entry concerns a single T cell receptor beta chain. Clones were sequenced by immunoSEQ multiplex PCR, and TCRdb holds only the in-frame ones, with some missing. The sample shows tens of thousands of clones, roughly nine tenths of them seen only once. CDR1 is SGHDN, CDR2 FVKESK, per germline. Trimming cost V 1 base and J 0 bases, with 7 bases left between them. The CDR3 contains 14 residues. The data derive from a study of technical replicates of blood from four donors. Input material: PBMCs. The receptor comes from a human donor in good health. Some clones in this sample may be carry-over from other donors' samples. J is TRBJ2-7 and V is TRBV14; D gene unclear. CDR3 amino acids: CASSQGGTSYEQYF. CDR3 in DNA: TGTGCCAGCAGCCAAGGAGGAACCTCCTACGAGCAGTACTTC.